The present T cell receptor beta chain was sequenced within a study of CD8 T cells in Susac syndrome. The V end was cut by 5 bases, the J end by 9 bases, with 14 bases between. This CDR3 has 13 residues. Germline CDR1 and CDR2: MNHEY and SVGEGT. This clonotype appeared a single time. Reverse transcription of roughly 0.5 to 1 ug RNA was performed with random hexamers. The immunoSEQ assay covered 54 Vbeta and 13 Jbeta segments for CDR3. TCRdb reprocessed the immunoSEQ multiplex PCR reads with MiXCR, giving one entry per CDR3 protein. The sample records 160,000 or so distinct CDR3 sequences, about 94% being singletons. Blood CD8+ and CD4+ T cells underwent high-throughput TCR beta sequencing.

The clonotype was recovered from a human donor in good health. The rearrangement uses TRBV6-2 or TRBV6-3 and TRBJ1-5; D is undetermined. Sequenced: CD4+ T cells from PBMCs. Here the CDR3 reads CASSPRQVRPQHF. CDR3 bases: TGTGCCAGCAGTCCCCGACAAGTTCGGCCCCAGCATTTT.